The T cell receptor beta chain described here comes from a study of siplizumab effects on memory and regulatory T cells. General observations from the study: No assignable naive or memory phenotype existed for roughly 75-97% of proliferating CD4+ or CD8+ clones. Treatment with siplizumab left mappable alloreactive CD4+ clones averaging roughly 70% Treg-derived, compared with around 26% in controls.

Worth noting for this clone: Its matching antigen is unknown.

Germline-derived CDR1 and CDR2 are MNHEY and SMNVEV (reference sequence). The CDR3 totals 16 residues. Unmatched junction bases numbered 10, after V lost 3 bases and J lost 7 bases. Each sample had some 100,000 TCR templates assayed. Using immunoSEQ multiplex PCR, the repertoire was profiled, and TCRdb retains in-frame clones only, with some absent. The sample lists about 100,000 clones, about nine tenths seen once, with about 12% in the top ten. Sequenced input: non-Treg CD4+ T cells sorted from blood. The source of this sequence is a human donor in good health. V and J are TRBV27 and TRBJ2-7; 12 nucleotides align to TRBD2. In nucleotides, the CDR3 is TGTGCCAGCAGTTTGCTAGCGGGAGGGCGGGTGCGGGAGCAGTACTTC. Protein: CASSLLAGGRVREQYF.